The 2 T cell receptor beta chains presented below share a single source sample, sequenced in a study of blood T cell repertoires in COVID-19. The protocol was immunoSEQ multiplex PCR, while the TCRdb copy is restricted to in-frame clones and leaves out a portion. This table has approximately 180,000 clones, around nine tenths appearing once. The specimen was peripheral blood. Receptors originate from a man in his forties with active or convalescent COVID-19.

J is TRBJ2-3 and V is TRBV27, with D possibly being TRBD1 (5 bases). The CDR3 runs 13 residues. The V end was cut by 6 bases, the J end by 7 bases, with 14 bases between. In germline, CDR1 is MNHEY, CDR2 SMNVEV (reference sequence). DNA of the CDR3: TGTGCCAGCAGACTAAATAGGGGAAATACGCAGTATTTT. Translating gives CASRLNRGNTQYF.

The genes are TRBV5-5 and TRBJ1-2, with D maybe TRBD1 (5 bases). The ends were cut back, 4 bases at V and 2 bases at J, with 15 bases in the middle. Per germline, CDR1 SGHKS and CDR2 YYEKEE (reference sequence). This CDR3 contains 15 residues. The CDR3 DNA reads TGTGCCAGCAGCGGGGGGGACCGATCGAACTATGGCTACACCTTC. Translated, it gives CASSGGDRSNYGYTF.